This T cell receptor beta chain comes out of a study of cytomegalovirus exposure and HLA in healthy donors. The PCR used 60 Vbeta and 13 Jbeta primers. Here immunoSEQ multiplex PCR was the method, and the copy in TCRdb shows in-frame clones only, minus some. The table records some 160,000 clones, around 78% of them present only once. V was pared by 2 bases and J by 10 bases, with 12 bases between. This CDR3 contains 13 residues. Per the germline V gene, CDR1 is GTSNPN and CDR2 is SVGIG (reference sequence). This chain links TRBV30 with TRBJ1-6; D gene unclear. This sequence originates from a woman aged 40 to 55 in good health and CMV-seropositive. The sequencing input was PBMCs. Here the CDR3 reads CAWSLGSGSPLHF. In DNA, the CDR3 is TGTGCCTGGAGTTTGGGATCGGGATCACCCCTCCACTTT.